These 5 T cell receptor beta chains were all obtained from the same sample, sequenced in a study of PD-1 blockade in classical Hodgkin lymphoma. All patients experienced relapse after autologous stem cell transplantation, and brentuximab vedotin exposure was variable. From thawed PBMCs, CD8+ T cells were isolated by magnetic negative selection. The table came from immunoSEQ multiplex PCR; TCRdb's copy has only in-frame clones and leaves some out. The table lists roughly 2,700 clones, about 76% of them singletons. This specimen consisted of CD8+ T cells from blood, obtained at baseline. Source of these receptors: a human donor with classical Hodgkin lymphoma.

The chain is built from TRBV28 and TRBJ2-7; TRBD1 matches at 7 bases. Germline CDR1 MDHEN, CDR2 SYDVKM. CDR3 size: 15 residues. V was clipped by 6 bases and J by 3 bases; unmatched bases: 11. CDR3 nucleotides: TGTGCCAGCAGCGCCGTTGGGGCAGGGGGCTACGAGCAGTACTTC. It is translated as CASSAVGAGGYEQYF.

This clone was seen only a few times. The J gene is TRBJ1-1, the V gene TRBV7-3, with D maybe TRBD1 (6 bases). CDR1 and CDR2 from the germline V gene are SGHTA and FQGTGA. V gave up 3 bases and J gave up 4 bases, with 9 bases separating them. This CDR3 spans 13 amino acids. Here the CDR3 reads CASSLGHPTEAFF. The CDR3, as DNA: TGTGCCAGCAGCTTGGGACACCCCACTGAAGCTTTCTTT.

The genes are TRBV5-6 and TRBJ1-1; TRBD1 is a possible D gene (6 bases). Germline V CDR1 and CDR2: SGHDT, YYEEEE. The CDR3 is 14 amino acids. V lost 2 bases to trimming and J lost 5 bases, with 13 bases between them. In nucleotides, the CDR3 is TGTGCCAGCAGCTTAAGGGGGAGTAGGACTGAAGCTTTCTTT. This translates into CASSLRGSRTEAFF.

This chain links TRBV11-2 with TRBJ2-7, with D possibly TRBD2 on 5 matching bases. Germline-derived CDR1 and CDR2 are SGHAT and FQNNGV. V lost 0 bases and J lost 0, with 9 bases in between. CDR3 length equals 15 residues. CDR3 sequence (DNA): TGTGCCAGCAGCTTAGAGTACAGCGGCTCCTACGAGCAGTACTTC. Amino acid sequence: CASSLEYSGSYEQYF. Complete variable domain (other parts from reference TRBV11-2 and TRBJ2-7): EAGVAQSPRYKIIEKRQSVAFWCNPISGHATLYWYQQILGQGPKLLIQFQNNGVVDDSQLPKDRFSAERLKGVDSTLKIQPAKLEDSAVYLCASSLEYSGSYEQYFGPGTRLTVT.

The CDR3 region has the DNA TGTGCCAGCAGCGGGGGACTTACTACCACTGAAGCTTTCTTT. Translation: CASSGGLTTTEAFF. The gene calls are TRBV5-6 and TRBJ1-1, with D tentatively TRBD1 (5 bases). V shed 4 bases and J shed 4 bases, with 14 bases lying between them. The germline gives CDR1 SGHDT, CDR2 YYEEEE. The length of the CDR3 is 14 residues.